One sample yielded the 11 T cell receptor beta chains listed below, sequenced in a study of response to subunit inactivated influenza vaccine. TCRdb passed the RT-PCR reads through MiXCR, listing each CDR3 protein once. The sample includes more than 400,000 distinct CDR3 sequences, 9.5% to 13% seen only once; the top ten take more than 10%. The sequences come from PBMCs from blood, collected about 6 weeks after vaccination. Receptors originate from a man in his fifties or sixties who received an inactivated influenza vaccine.

There are a few counts of this clonotype. The chain has TRBV9 and TRBJ1-1; D is possibly TRBD1 (6 bases). The V end lost 0 bases, the J end lost 5 bases, and 11 bases lay between the germline ends. The V gene's germline CDR1 is SGDLS and CDR2 YYNGEE. The CDR3 is made up of 14 amino acids. Here the CDR3 reads CASSVVGGATEAFF. Here the CDR3 DNA reads TGTGCCAGCAGCGTAGTAGGGGGGGCAACTGAAGCTTTCTTT.

This clonotype was detected only a few times. The V gene is TRBV7-2, the J gene TRBJ2-2, with D maybe TRBD2 (6 bases). The CDR3 has 13 amino acids. Germline assignment: CDR1 SGHTA and CDR2 FQGNSA. CDR3 sequence (DNA): TGTTCTAGTGGGCGGGGCGGGACCGGGGAGCTGTTTTTT. This codes for CSSGRGGTGELFF.

CDR3 sequence: CASSPVGGAIYGYTF. Here the CDR3 DNA reads TGTGCCAGCAGTCCCGTGGGGGGTGCTATCTATGGCTACACCTTC. This chain connects TRBV12-3 or TRBV12-4 to TRBJ1-2, with TRBD1 as a possible D gene (5 bases). CDR3 length: 15 residues. The ends were cut back, 5 bases at V and 4 bases at J, with 17 bases in the middle.

This clonotype was seen a few times. The V call is TRBV28, the J call TRBJ2-5, with no clear D. The CDR3 has 13 residues. V dropped 6 bases and J dropped 5 bases, with 13 bases sitting between them. The germline V gene has CDR1 MDHEN and CDR2 SYDVKM. The CDR3 sequence is CASSPFYEETQYF. The CDR3 DNA sequence: TGTGCCAGCAGCCCTTTTTATGAGGAGACCCAGTACTTC.

This clonotype was seen a few times. The chain employs TRBV5-5 and TRBJ1-5; D is perhaps TRBD1 (6 bases). From germline, CDR1 is SGHKS and CDR2 YYEKEE (reference sequence). The CDR3 length is 15 residues. V shed 1 base and J shed 1 base, with 9 bases lying between them. The CDR3 here is CASSLWGASNQPQHF. CDR3 bases: TGTGCCAGCAGCTTGTGGGGGGCGAGCAATCAGCCCCAGCATTTT. Full variable domain (rest looked up from reference TRBV5-5 and TRBJ1-5): DAGVTQSPTHLIKTRGQQVTLRCSPISGHKSVSWYQQVLGQGPQFIFQYYEKEERGRGNFPDRFSARQFPNYSSELNVNALLLGDSALYLCASSLWGASNQPQHFGDGTRLSIL.

This clonotype occurred a few times. CDR3 sequence reads: CASSYNGPYYEQYF. The CDR3 nucleotides read TGTGCCAGCAGTTACAACGGCCCCTACTACGAGCAGTACTTC. The chain combines TRBV6-5 with TRBJ2-7; D remains ambiguous. The CDR3 covers 14 residues. V was shortened by 2 bases and J by 3 bases, with 11 bases between the two germline ends. CDR1 is MNHEY and CDR2 is SVGAGI in the germline V gene.

This clonotype turned up a few times. V and J are TRBV14 and TRBJ1-3; 9 nucleotides line up with TRBD1. After removal of 1 base from V and 7 bases from J, the junction contained 5 bases not matched to a gene. The CDR3 is made up of 15 amino acids. Germline loops: CDR1 SGHDN, CDR2 FVKESK. In nucleotides, the CDR3 is TGTGCCAGCAGCCAAGGAGGGACAGGGAGGAACACCATATATTTT. It translates to CASSQGGTGRNTIYF.

This clonotype was observed many times. V gene TRBV6-5 combines with J gene TRBJ2-1, with 8 bases lining up with TRBD2. The CDR3 loop spans 13 amino acids. J was trimmed by 5 bases and V by 4 bases; bases with no gene match: 1. From germline, CDR1 is MNHEY and CDR2 SVGAGI. CDR3 bases: TGTGCCAGCAGTTGGGGACTAGACAATGAGCAGTTCTTC. It yields the protein CASSWGLDNEQFF.

This clonotype was seen ten or more times. The V gene is TRBV5-1, the J gene TRBJ2-3; weak D call: TRBD1 (6 bases). Trimming left V 4 bases short and J 5 bases short, with 20 bases between. CDR1 SGHRS and CDR2 YFSETQ come from the germline V gene. The CDR3 runs to 16 residues. The DNA of the CDR3 is TGCGCCAGCAGCCCGAGTTTTGCAGGGGTGGAAGATACGCAGTATTTT. Encoded protein: CASSPSFAGVEDTQYF.

This clonotype was counted ten times or more. V is TRBV20-1 and J is TRBJ2-1, with 9 bases identical to TRBD2. The CDR3 is made up of 14 amino acids. The trim removed 5 bases at V and 5 bases at J, leaving 7 bases unmatched. The germline gives CDR1 DFQATT, CDR2 SNEGSKA (reference sequence). This CDR3 is CSAPSSGTNNEQFF. The CDR3 coding sequence is TGCAGTGCTCCCTCTAGCGGGACTAACAATGAGCAGTTCTTC.

Only a few counts were recorded for this clonotype. V and J are TRBV7-8 and TRBJ1-2; no definite D call. The V end was cut by 2 bases, the J end by 6 bases, with 10 bases between. The CDR3 is 13 residues long. Per the germline V gene, CDR1 is SGHVS and CDR2 is FQNEAQ. The CDR3, as DNA: TGTGCCAGCAGCTTAACGAAGGGAGATGGCTACACCTTC. It translates to CASSLTKGDGYTF.